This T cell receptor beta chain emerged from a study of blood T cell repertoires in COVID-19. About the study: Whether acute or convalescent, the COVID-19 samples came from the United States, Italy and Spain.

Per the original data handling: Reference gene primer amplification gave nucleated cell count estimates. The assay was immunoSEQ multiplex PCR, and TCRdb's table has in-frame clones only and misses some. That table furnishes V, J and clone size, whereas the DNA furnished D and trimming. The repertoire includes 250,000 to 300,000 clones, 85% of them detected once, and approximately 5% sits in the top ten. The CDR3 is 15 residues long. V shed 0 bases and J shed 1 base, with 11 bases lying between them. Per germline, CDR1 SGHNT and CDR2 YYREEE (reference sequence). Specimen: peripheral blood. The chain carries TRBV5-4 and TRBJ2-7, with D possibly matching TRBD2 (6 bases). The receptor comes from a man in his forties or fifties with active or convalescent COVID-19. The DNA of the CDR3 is TGTGCCAGCAGCTTGGGGGGACTGTTATCCTACGAGCAGTACTTC. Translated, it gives CASSLGGLLSYEQYF.